The 21 T cell receptor beta chains listed next were all sequenced from one sample in a study of T cells after yellow fever vaccination. TCRdb reanalysed the 5' RACE reads using MiXCR and keeps one entry per CDR3 protein. The repertoire holds 100,000 to 150,000 distinct CDR3 sequences, with approximately 7% as singletons. This specimen consisted of CD4+ T cells sorted from PBMCs, obtained 9 to 10 days after the first yellow fever vaccination. The origin of the receptors is a man between 18 and 35 years old who received the YFV17D yellow fever vaccine.

Comment on this clonotype: A much more abundant neighbour one base away suggests this may be a read error. V and J are TRBV5-4 and TRBJ2-5; TRBD1 might be the D (6 bases). CDR3 length: 15 residues. Trimming removed 4 bases at V and 2 bases at J, with 15 bases between. CDR1 and CDR2 (germline): SGHNT, YYREEE (reference sequence). The CDR3 spells CASSADSGAQETQYF. The CDR3 nucleotides read TGTGCCAGCAGCGCGGACAGTGGGGCGCAAGAGACCCAGTACTTC.

This clonotype was seen ten or more times. In this CDR3 the conserved last residue, phenylalanine or tryptophan, is missing, so a read error is likely. The limits of the CDR3 on the DNA are not certain, so only TCRdb's listed CDR3 is given. This chain links TRBV12-3 or TRBV12-4 with TRBJ2-3; the D call TRBD1 from the table was never checked on the DNA. The CDR3 length is 14 residues, termini included. Here the CDR3 reads CASSLNRDSRSALI.

Ten or more counts support this clonotype. The chain uses TRBV4-3 and TRBJ1-4, with D maybe TRBD1 (5 bases). Germline values: CDR1 LGHNA, CDR2 YSLEER. V lost 0 bases and J lost 8, with 7 bases in between. The CDR3 consists of 13 residues. CDR3 bases: TGCGCCAGCAGCCAAGATGGGGGAGAAAAACTGTTTTTT. Encoded protein: CASSQDGGEKLFF.

This clonotype was seen many times. This rearrangement joins TRBV6-5 to TRBJ1-2, with D hard to call. The germline V and J ends were trimmed by 6 bases and 8 bases, with 10 bases remaining between them. Germline V gene lookup returns CDR1 MNHEY and CDR2 SVGAGI. This CDR3 has 11 amino acids. DNA for the CDR3: TGTGCCAGCAGATCAACCCAGGGCTACACCTTC. Residues: CASRSTQGYTF.

This clonotype has a count of ten or more. The J gene is TRBJ1-1, the V gene TRBV5-1; unclear D gene. The CDR3 loop spans 15 amino acids. Germline values: CDR1 SGHRS, CDR2 YFSETQ. V was cut by 0 bases and J by 2 bases, with 11 bases left in between. The CDR3 reads CASSLEISYNTEAFF. The CDR3 bases are TGCGCCAGCAGCTTGGAGATTTCGTATAACACTGAAGCTTTCTTT.

This clonotype was detected ten times or more. The chain carries TRBV7-9 and TRBJ2-7; D ambiguous. The CDR3 is 15 residues long. Per the germline V gene, CDR1 is SEHNR and CDR2 is FQNEAQ (reference sequence). The ends were cut back, 3 bases at V and 0 bases at J, with 12 bases in the middle. CDR3 nucleotide sequence: TGTGCCAGCAGCTTTGAGTTCAGCCACTCCTACGAGCAGTACGTC. Translated, it gives CASSFEFSHSYEQYV.

This clonotype was detected ten times or more. The chain recombines TRBV6-5 with TRBJ2-3; 10 bases fit TRBD1. The germline V gene encodes CDR1 MNHEY and CDR2 SVGAGI. This CDR3 is 16 amino acids long. After removal of 6 bases from V and 4 bases from J, the junction contained 10 bases not matched to a gene. DNA for the CDR3: TGTGCCAGCAGACTGGTATGGACAGGGGGGTCAGATACGCAGTATTTT. Protein product: CASRLVWTGGSDTQYF.

In its sample, this clonotype was seen many times. The CDR3 nucleotides read TGCGCCAGCAGCTTGGGTGGCGGGGGAAGGAATGAGCAGTTCTTC. It is translated as CASSLGGGGRNEQFF. V usage is TRBV5-1 and J usage is TRBJ2-1; 7 nucleotides line up with TRBD2. V gave up 0 bases and J gave up 7 bases; unmatched junction bases: 7. The CDR3 is made up of 15 amino acids. Germline CDR1 reads SGHRS; CDR2 reads YFSETQ.

This clonotype was seen ten or more times. The V gene is TRBV7-9, the J gene TRBJ1-3, with D tentatively TRBD1 (5 bases). Between the trimmed V and J ends, which lost 3 bases and 2 bases, there was a span of 17 bases. CDR1 and CDR2 from the germline V gene are SEHNR and FQNEAQ (reference sequence). There are 17 residues in the CDR3. Here the CDR3 reads CASSFEATGGAGNTIYF. For the CDR3, the DNA is TGTGCCAGCAGCTTCGAGGCTACAGGAGGCGCTGGAAACACCATATATTTT.

This clonotype was counted many times. The gene calls are TRBV20-1 and TRBJ2-5; D not certain. Germline CDR1 reads DFQATT; CDR2 reads SNEGSKA (reference sequence). Trimming shortened V by 2 bases and J by 7 bases, and 11 bases separated the two germline ends. The CDR3 is 12 residues long. CDR3 DNA: TGCAGTGCTAGATCCGGGTTTGGGACCCAGTACTTC. Amino acids: CSARSGFGTQYF.

This clonotype was picked up many times. The chain has TRBV7-2 and TRBJ2-3; the D gene is possibly TRBD1 (5 bases). The germline V gene has CDR1 SGHTA and CDR2 FQGNSA. The CDR3 is made up of 14 amino acids. V was shortened by 3 bases and J by 4 bases, with 11 bases between the two germline ends. In DNA, the CDR3 is TGTGCCAGCAGCTTCAAGGGGTATGCAGATACGCAGTATTTT. Amino acid sequence: CASSFKGYADTQYF.

This clonotype has at least ten counts. The gene calls are TRBV3-1 and TRBJ2-3, with 8 bases matching TRBD2. The length of the CDR3 is 14 residues. The J segment lost 3 bases and the V segment lost 5 bases, leaving 4 bases of the junction unmatched. CDR1 and CDR2 from the germline V gene are LGHDT and YNNKEL (reference sequence). The CDR3 reads CASSDGGATDTQYF. CDR3 nucleotide sequence: TGTGCCAGCAGCGACGGGGGGGCTACAGATACGCAGTATTTT.

In this sample, this clonotype turned up a few times. This rearrangement joins TRBV5-1 to TRBJ1-2, with 8 nucleotides matching TRBD1. This CDR3 contains 14 residues. Germline trimming cut 4 bases from V and 7 bases from J; bases unmatched to any gene: 9. Germline V gene sequence: CDR1 SGHRS, CDR2 YFSETQ. CDR3 residues: CASSTGQGGIGYTF. DNA for the CDR3: TGCGCCAGCAGCACCGGACAGGGCGGAATTGGCTACACCTTC.

This clonotype was counted many times. This chain links TRBV5-1 with TRBJ2-7, with 10 bases matching TRBD1. V was pared by 7 bases and J by 4 bases, with 11 bases of the junction left unmatched. Germline CDR1 and CDR2: SGHRS and YFSETQ. This CDR3 contains 15 residues. The CDR3 protein is CASAPPADRGYEQYF. The DNA of the CDR3 is TGCGCCAGCGCCCCACCCGCGGACAGGGGGTACGAGCAGTACTTC.

The table lists this clonotype with many counts. The chain couples TRBV12-3 or TRBV12-4 to TRBJ2-1, with D perhaps TRBD1 (5 bases). CDR3 size: 11 residues. V gave up 2 bases and J gave up 12 bases, with 8 bases separating them. CDR3 sequence: CASSLQGRQFF. In DNA, the CDR3 is TGTGCCAGCAGTTTACAGGGTCGGCAGTTCTTC.

This clonotype occurred many times. The chain links TRBV29-1 to TRBJ1-1; tentatively, D is TRBD1 (6 bases). Germline CDR1 is SQVTM and CDR2 is ANQGSEA. V was cut by 7 bases and J by 5 bases, with 14 bases left in between. The length of the CDR3 is 12 residues. CDR3: CSAKQGRTEAFF. DNA of the CDR3: TGCAGCGCGAAACAGGGTAGAACTGAAGCTTTCTTT.

There are a few counts of this clonotype. CDR3 region: CASSPGQGRPNIQYF. In DNA, the CDR3 is TGTGCCAGCAGCCCGGGACAGGGGAGGCCAAACATTCAGTACTTC. The genes are TRBV7-2 and TRBJ2-4; 10 positions match TRBD1. Looked up from germline, CDR1 is SGHTA and CDR2 is FQGNSA. Losses at the gene ends were 5 bases for V and 6 bases for J; bases not matched to a gene: 7. The CDR3 consists of 15 residues.

This clonotype was seen many times. This rearrangement joins TRBV19 to TRBJ2-2; no reliable D call. The CDR3 has 13 amino acids. Germline V gene sequence: CDR1 LNHDA, CDR2 SQIVND (reference sequence). Trimming pared 6 bases from V and 8 bases from J, leaving 13 bases between. The DNA of the CDR3 is TGTGCCAGTAGCCCGACCCCCGGTGGGGAGCTGTTTTTT. Translation: CASSPTPGGELFF.

This clonotype was recorded at least ten times. The chain couples TRBV14 to TRBJ2-3; the D gene could be TRBD1 or TRBD2 (5 bases each). V was cut by 4 bases and J by 1 base, with 15 bases left in between. CDR3 size: 16 residues. Germline V CDR1 and CDR2: SGHDN, FVKESK. CDR3 sequence reads: CASSRRPGRGTDTQYF. The DNA of the CDR3 is TGTGCCAGCAGCCGGAGGCCGGGACGGGGCACAGATACGCAGTATTTT.

This clonotype was observed many times. The chain uses TRBV20-1 and TRBJ2-1, with 8 bases matching TRBD2. This CDR3 contains 12 residues. Germline V gene sequence: CDR1 DFQATT, CDR2 SNEGSKA (reference sequence). Germline trimming cut 4 bases from V and 10 bases from J; bases unmatched to any gene: 6. Written as DNA, the CDR3 is TGCAGTGCTATTCCGGGGGGGACCGAGCAGTTCTTC. It codes for CSAIPGGTEQFF.

Notes on this clonotype: A much larger clone lies one base from this, so it may be a read error. The chain has TRBV11-2 and TRBJ2-1, with 12 bases fitting TRBD2. The CDR3 runs 16 residues. CDR1 SGHAT and CDR2 FQNNGV come from the germline V gene. CDR3 DNA: TGTGTCAGCAGCTTGTCTACTAGCGGGGGGATGAATGAGCAGTTCTTC. This translates into CVSSLSTSGGMNEQFF. The entire variable domain, with the rest obtained from reference TRBV11-2 and TRBJ2-1, is as follows: EAGVAQSPRYKIIEKRQSVAFWCNPISGHATLYWYQQILGQGPKLLIQFQNNGVVDDSQLPKDRFSAERLKGVDSTLKIQPAKLEDSAVYLCVSSLSTSGGMNEQFFGPGTRLTVL.